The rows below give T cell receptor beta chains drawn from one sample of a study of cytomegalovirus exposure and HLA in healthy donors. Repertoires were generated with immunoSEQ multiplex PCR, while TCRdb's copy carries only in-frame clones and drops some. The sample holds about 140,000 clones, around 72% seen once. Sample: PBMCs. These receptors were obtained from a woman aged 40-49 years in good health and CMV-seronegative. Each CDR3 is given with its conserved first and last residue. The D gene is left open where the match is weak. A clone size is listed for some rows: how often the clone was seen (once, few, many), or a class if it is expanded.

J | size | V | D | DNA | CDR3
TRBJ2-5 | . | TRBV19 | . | TGTGCCACTCGGGGAGAATACCAAGAGACCCAGTACTTC | CATRGEYQETQYF
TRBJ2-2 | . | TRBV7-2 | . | TGTGCCAGCAGCAAAGGGACATTCGGGGAGCTGTTTTTT | CASSKGTFGELFF
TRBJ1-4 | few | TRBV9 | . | TGTGCCAGCAGCGTAGCCCAGACTAATGAAAAACTGTTTTTT | CASSVAQTNEKLFF
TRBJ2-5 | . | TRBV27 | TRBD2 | TGTGCCAGCAGTCTGAGCGGGGGGGCTCTGGAAGAGACCCAGTACTTC | CASSLSGGALEETQYF
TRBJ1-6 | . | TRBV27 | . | TGTGCCAGCAGTTTGGGATTAGCCGGGAAGGGCCTTAATTCACCCCTCCACTTT | CASSLGLAGKGLNSPLHF
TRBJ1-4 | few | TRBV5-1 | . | TGCGCCAGCAGCCGCTCCGGGGTAAAAGAAAAACTGTTTTTT | CASSRSGVKEKLFF
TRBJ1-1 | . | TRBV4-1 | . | TGCGCCAGCAGCCTCAAGCCCCAAATGAACACTGAAGCTTTCTTT | CASSLKPQMNTEAFF
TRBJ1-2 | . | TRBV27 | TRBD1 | TGTGCCAGCAGGCAGGACAGGGCTAACTATGGCTACACCTTC | CASRQDRANYGYTF
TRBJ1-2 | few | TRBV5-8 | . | TGTGCCAGCAGCGGAGGAGGGTCGTTCTATCTTGGCTACACCTTC | CASSGGGSFYLGYTF
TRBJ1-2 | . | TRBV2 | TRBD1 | TGTGCCAGCAGGCTGGACAGGGGGCTATCTGTCGATGGCTACACCTTC | CASRLDRGLSVDGYTF
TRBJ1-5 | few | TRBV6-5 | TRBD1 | TGTGCCAGCAGTAGACAGGGGTTCCAGCCCCAGCATTTT | CASSRQGFQPQHF
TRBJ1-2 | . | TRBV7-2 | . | TGTGCCAGCAGCTGGGCCGATTTAGGGGTGAAGAATGGCTACACCTTC | CASSWADLGVKNGYTF